Described below is a single TCR beta chain sequence and its context. This sample stems from a study of blood T cell repertoires in COVID-19. Here immunoSEQ multiplex PCR was the method, and the copy in TCRdb shows in-frame clones only, minus some. There are 80,000 to 100,000 clones in the sample; 70% to 90% occur only once, and under 15% lies in the top ten. The CDR3 is 12 amino acids. Trimming pared 6 bases from V and 4 bases from J, leaving 7 bases between. The germline V gene encodes CDR1 SGHTA and CDR2 FQGNSA. The clonotype originates from a woman aged 55-75 years in a cohort sampled during active or convalescent COVID-19. The rearrangement joins TRBV7-2 to TRBJ1-3; D is ambiguous. Sequences were obtained from peripheral blood. Written as DNA, the CDR3 is TGTGCCAGCAGGAGCTCAGGAAACACCATATATTTT. This gives the protein CASRSSGNTIYF.